The clone carrying this T cell receptor (beta chain) was detected ten times or more. Its specificity is unknown. The sample is drawn from a study of CD8 T cells in ankylosing spondylitis. Study outcomes and limitations: Disease-linked clones reportedly concentrated significantly in matched ankylosing spondylitis synovial fluid.

The CDR3 is 12 amino acids. Germline CDR1 and CDR2: SGDLS and YYNGEE. The V gene lost 3 bases and the J gene lost 7 bases, with 8 bases spanning the gap. TCRdb re-derived calls from the 5' RACE reads in MiXCR, one entry per CDR3 protein. The sample lists around 340,000 distinct CDR3 sequences; around 20% were seen once. The receptor was isolated from a male donor with ankylosing spondylitis or in good health (not recorded which). Sequencing was done on a sample of blood, either unsorted or a sorted T cell fraction (not recorded which). The V and J genes are TRBV9 and TRBJ2-1, with a weak D call TRBD2 (6 bases). CDR3 region: CASSGGENEQFF. In DNA, the CDR3 is TGTGCCAGCAGCGGCGGGGAGAATGAGCAGTTCTTC.